A single sample gave rise to the 17 T cell receptor beta chains below, sequenced in a study of T cell responses to AZD1222 COVID-19 vaccine. The method was immunoSEQ multiplex PCR; TCRdb's version includes in-frame clones alone and lacks a portion of them. Of 140,000 or so clones listed, around 90% were seen once; the top ten hold approximately 2.8%. The sequenced sample was peripheral blood, obtained 28 days after the second AZD1222 dose. The receptors were sampled from an adult who received the AZD1222 COVID-19 vaccine.

The V and J genes are TRBV5-1 and TRBJ1-6; D gene uncertain. Germline CDR1 and CDR2: SGHRS and YFSETQ. This CDR3 has 17 residues. Deletions cut 1 base from V and 0 bases from J, with 11 bases between. This CDR3 is CASSLNSASSYNSPLHF. For the CDR3, the DNA is TGCGCCAGCAGCTTGAACAGCGCGAGCTCCTATAATTCACCCCTCCACTTT.

In its sample, this clone was seen once. This chain connects TRBV14 to TRBJ2-5; D call uncertain. V was shortened by 2 bases and J by 5 bases, with 12 bases between the two germline ends. The CDR3 runs to 14 residues. The germline V gene encodes CDR1 SGHDN and CDR2 FVKESK. For the CDR3, the DNA is TGTGCCAGCAGCCAATCCCTAGGTCGGGAGACCCAGTACTTC. Translation gives CASSQSLGRETQYF.

This clone was recorded once. This sequence joins TRBV27 and TRBJ1-2, with unresolved D. Germline V gene lookup returns CDR1 MNHEY and CDR2 SMNVEV (reference sequence). This CDR3 comprises 17 residues. Trimming stripped 6 bases from V and 0 bases from J, with 20 bases between. CDR3 nucleotides: TGTGCCAGCAGAGCGCGGCCGAACAGTTTCTCTAACTATGGCTACACCTTC. Translating gives CASRARPNSFSNYGYTF.

V is TRBV6-5 and J is TRBJ1-6; D is perhaps TRBD1 (5 bases). The CDR3 totals 13 residues. V was shortened by 6 bases and J by 7 bases, with 10 bases between the two germline ends. Germline values: CDR1 MNHEY, CDR2 SVGAGI. The CDR3 loop is CASRDSLNSPLHF. The DNA of the CDR3 is TGTGCCAGCAGAGACAGTTTGAATTCACCCCTCCACTTT.

The genes are TRBV9 and TRBJ2-2; either TRBD1 or TRBD2 may supply D (5 bases each). Germline loops: CDR1 SGDLS, CDR2 YYNGEE. V shed 4 bases and J shed 4 bases, with 17 bases lying between them. This CDR3 region has 16 residues. The CDR3 reads CASSPDRGAGTGELFF. The CDR3 DNA sequence: TGTGCCAGCAGCCCCGACAGAGGGGCAGGCACCGGGGAGCTGTTTTTT. The full variable domain, in which reference TRBV9 and TRBJ2-2 provide the parts outside the CDR3, is DSGVTQTPKHLITATGQRVTLRCSPRSGDLSVYWYQQSLDQGLQFLIQYYNGEERAKGNILERFSAQQFPDLHSELNLSSLELGDSALYFCASSPDRGAGTGELFFGEGSRLTVL.

The V gene is TRBV12-3 or TRBV12-4, the J gene TRBJ1-5; no firm D call. The CDR3 length is 13 residues. Trimming cost V 7 bases and J 5 bases, with 12 bases left between them. CDR3 loop: CASTLVRDQPQHF. The CDR3 DNA reads TGTGCCAGCACCCTTGTAAGGGATCAGCCCCAGCATTTT.

This chain joins TRBV27 and TRBJ1-1; 9 bases are shared with TRBD1. The CDR3 totals 16 residues. V was pared by 2 bases and J by 3 bases, with 7 bases of the junction left unmatched. From germline, CDR1 is MNHEY and CDR2 SMNVEV (reference sequence). In DNA form, the CDR3 reads TGTGCCAGCAGTTTAGTCGGGACAGGGCGGGACACTGAAGCTTTCTTT. Translating gives CASSLVGTGRDTEAFF.

This chain links TRBV6-5 with TRBJ1-4; a weak D match, TRBD1 (5 bases). This CDR3 comprises 13 residues. The germline V and J ends were trimmed by 6 bases and 10 bases, with 15 bases remaining between them. Germline CDR1 MNHEY, CDR2 SVGAGI. This chain's CDR3 is CASRRRGGGKLFF. The CDR3 bases are TGTGCCAGCAGGCGGAGGGGCGGGGGAAAACTGTTTTTT.

This clone was counted only a few times. The chain joins TRBV27 to TRBJ1-1; TRBD1 is a possible D gene (6 bases). Deletions cut 3 bases from V and 8 bases from J, with 19 bases between. The CDR3 consists of 15 residues. Germline CDR1 and CDR2: MNHEY and SMNVEV (reference sequence). The CDR3 coding sequence is TGTGCCAGCAGTTTGGCAGGGGCGTTGCTAGCGGAAGCTTTCTTT. Protein sequence: CASSLAGALLAEAFF.

This clone was counted only a few times. V and J are TRBV7-3 and TRBJ2-1, with TRBD2 matching 7 bases. The CDR3 spans 15 residues. V was clipped by 4 bases and J by 10 bases; unmatched bases: 13. Germline CDR1 is SGHTA and CDR2 is FQGTGA. CDR3 residues: CASSSSPYGGGEQFF. CDR3 bases: TGTGCCAGCAGCTCATCACCCTATGGGGGAGGGGAGCAGTTCTTC.

The chain couples TRBV7-9 to TRBJ2-7; 8 nucleotides agree with TRBD1. This CDR3 is built from 14 residues. In germline, CDR1 is SEHNR, CDR2 FQNEAQ (reference sequence). J lost 5 bases, V lost 5 bases, and 8 bases had no gene match. The CDR3 DNA reads TGTGCCAGCAGCATAAGGACAGGGCTTCACGAGCAGTACTTC. Its protein product is CASSIRTGLHEQYF.

The rearrangement uses TRBV29-1 and TRBJ2-1, with D unresolved. This CDR3 comprises 14 residues. Germline loops: CDR1 SQVTM, CDR2 ANQGSEA. Trimming cost V 4 bases and J 7 bases, with 17 bases left between them. CDR3 nucleotides: TGCAGCGTTGCCGTCCCACCGGGCTGGAATGAGCAGTTCTTC. Translation gives CSVAVPPGWNEQFF.

CDR3 region: CASSVVGQNTEAFF. CDR3 nucleotide sequence: TGTGCCAGCAGCGTAGTTGGACAGAACACTGAAGCTTTCTTT. This chain joins TRBV9 and TRBJ1-1; D possibly corresponds to TRBD1 (5 bases). V gave up 0 bases and J gave up 1 base, with 7 bases separating them. The CDR3 has 14 amino acids. The V gene's germline CDR1 is SGDLS and CDR2 YYNGEE.

This chain connects TRBV28 to TRBJ2-7; no definite D call. V lost 7 bases, J lost 3 bases, and 13 bases lay in between. CDR3 length: 13 residues. The germline gives CDR1 MDHEN, CDR2 SYDVKM. The CDR3 DNA follows: TGTGCCAGCAATCCCCAGCCCTACTACGAGCAGTACTTC. It yields the protein CASNPQPYYEQYF.

The chain links TRBV19 to TRBJ2-2; 8 nucleotides match TRBD1. The V and J ends lost 6 bases and 5 bases, in that order; junction bases with no gene match: 11. The V gene's germline CDR1 is LNHDA and CDR2 SQIVND (reference sequence). The CDR3 consists of 16 residues. In nucleotides, the CDR3 is TGTGCCAGTAGGTCTACAGGACAGGGTTGGACCGGGGAGCTGTTTTTT. Protein product: CASRSTGQGWTGELFF.

The CDR3 DNA reads TGTGCCAGCAGCTTGAGACAGAGCTATGGCTACACCTTC. This encodes CASSLRQSYGYTF. The chain couples TRBV5-4 to TRBJ1-2, with D perhaps TRBD1 (5 bases). The CDR3 covers 13 residues. CDR1 is SGHNT, CDR2 YYREEE, per germline (reference sequence). With 1 base removed from V and 4 bases from J, the gap between germline ends came to 8 bases.

This chain links TRBV5-1 with TRBJ2-5; TRBD2 is a possible D gene (7 bases). CDR3 size: 15 residues. V was pared by 2 bases and J by 5 bases, with 16 bases between. Germline V gene lookup returns CDR1 SGHRS and CDR2 YFSETQ. The CDR3 reads CASSFGGPLGETQYF. The CDR3 DNA is TGCGCCAGCAGCTTCGGGGGGCCGTTAGGGGAGACCCAGTACTTC.